This record covers a single TCR beta chain. This sample was included in a study of blood T cell repertoires in COVID-19. Researchers sorted participants into cohorts using their self-reported clinical history. In the original workflow: Reference gene primer amplification gave estimated nucleated cell counts. Only in-frame clones appear in the TCRdb table, and some are missing; sequencing was by immunoSEQ multiplex PCR. Clonal size and the V and J genes are those of that table, whereas D and trimming came from the DNA. The sample contains approximately 250,000 clones, approximately 88% of which appear only once. The clonotype comes from a woman aged 40 to 50 with acute COVID-19. Sequencing used PBMCs or T cells enriched from blood (not recorded which).

This chain's CDR3 is CASSLKPGPYEQYF. The CDR3 region has the DNA TGTGCCAGCAGCTTAAAACCAGGGCCCTACGAGCAGTACTTC. This rearrangement joins TRBV11-2 to TRBJ2-7; a possible D gene is TRBD1 (5 bases). The CDR3 contains 14 residues. Germline values: CDR1 SGHAT, CDR2 FQNNGV. Trimming removed 2 bases at V and 2 bases at J, with 10 bases between.